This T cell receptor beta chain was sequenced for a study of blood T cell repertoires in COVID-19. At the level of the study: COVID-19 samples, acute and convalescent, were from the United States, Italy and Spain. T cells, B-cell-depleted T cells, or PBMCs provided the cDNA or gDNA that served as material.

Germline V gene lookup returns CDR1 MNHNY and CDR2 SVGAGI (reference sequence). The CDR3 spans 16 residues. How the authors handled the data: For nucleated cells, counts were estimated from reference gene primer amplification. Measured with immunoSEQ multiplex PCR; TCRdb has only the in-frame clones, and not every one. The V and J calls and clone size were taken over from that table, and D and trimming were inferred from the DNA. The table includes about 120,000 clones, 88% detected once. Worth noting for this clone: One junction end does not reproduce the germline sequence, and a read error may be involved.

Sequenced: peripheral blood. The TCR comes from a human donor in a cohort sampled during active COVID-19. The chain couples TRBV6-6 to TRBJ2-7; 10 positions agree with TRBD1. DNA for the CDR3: TGTGCCAGCAGCTACTGGGACAGGGGCCGCTCTTACGAGCAGTACTTC. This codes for CASSYWDRGRSYEQYF.